The 30 T cell receptor beta chains presented below share a single source sample, sequenced in a study of shared clonotypes between healthy human individuals. CD8 cells regarded as naive lacked CD45RO, were positively chosen for CCR7, and omitted terminally differentiated effector memory CD45RA+ cells. The table came from immunoSEQ multiplex PCR; TCRdb's copy has only in-frame clones and leaves some out. There are hundreds of thousands of clones in the sample; about 95% occur only once, and roughly 0.1% lies in the top ten. Sequenced material: naive CD8+ T cells sorted from blood. These receptors were taken from a woman aged 25 to 39 in good health.

The chain couples TRBV5-1 to TRBJ2-7; D may be TRBD1 (6 bases). CDR3 size: 14 residues. V lost 4 bases and J lost 1, with 12 bases in between. Germline CDR1 SGHRS, CDR2 YFSETQ. The CDR3 region has the DNA TGCGCCAGCAGCAACACACAGGGTTCCTACGAGCAGTACTTC. Protein product: CASSNTQGSYEQYF. The full variable domain, completed using reference TRBV5-1 and TRBJ2-7, is KAGVTQTPRYLIKTRGQQVTLSCSPISGHRSVSWYQQTPGQGLQFLFEYFSETQRNKGNFPGRFSGRQFSNSRSEMNVSTLELGDSALYLCASSNTQGSYEQYFGPGTRLTVT.

The chain carries TRBV7-9 and TRBJ1-2; D uncertain. Deletions cut 3 bases from V and 2 bases from J, with 7 bases between. This CDR3 contains 13 residues. Germline V lookup: CDR1 SEHNR, CDR2 FQNEAQ (reference sequence). The CDR3 is CASSFGPNYGYTF. DNA of the CDR3: TGTGCCAGCAGCTTTGGCCCGAACTATGGCTACACCTTC.

The CDR3 loop reads CASSLLAESYEQYF. For the CDR3, the DNA is TGTGCCAGCAGCTTACTAGCGGAGTCCTACGAGCAGTACTTC. The chain joins TRBV7-9 to TRBJ2-7, with 7 bases fitting TRBD2. The CDR3 sequence is 14 residues long. V trimming: 2 bases; J trimming: 1 base; junction bases outside the gene matches: 2. CDR1 is SEHNR and CDR2 is FQNEAQ in the germline V gene (reference sequence). The full variable domain, rest sourced from reference TRBV7-9 and TRBJ2-7, is DTGVSQNPRHKITKRGQNVTFRCDPISEHNRLYWYRQTLGQGPEFLTYFQNEAQLEKSRLLSDRFSAERPKGSFSTLEIQRTEQGDSAMYLCASSLLAESYEQYFGPGTRLTVT.

CDR3 in DNA: TGTGCCAGCAGTTTTCCCGGAGATACGCAGTATTTT. Translating gives CASSFPGDTQYF. The chain links TRBV28 to TRBJ2-3; D not resolved. The CDR3 has 12 amino acids. The germline V and J ends were trimmed by 3 bases and 5 bases, with 6 bases remaining between them. Germline CDR1 MDHEN, CDR2 SYDVKM.

In its sample, this clone was seen once. This chain uses TRBV27 with TRBJ2-1; 10 nucleotides align to TRBD1. This CDR3 is 15 amino acids long. J was trimmed by 7 bases and V by 2 bases; bases with no gene match: 5. Germline V gene data show CDR1 as MNHEY and CDR2 as SMNVEV (reference sequence). The CDR3 protein is CASSLGWTGGNEQFF. As DNA, the CDR3 is TGTGCCAGCAGTTTAGGTTGGACAGGGGGGAATGAGCAGTTCTTC.

The gene calls are TRBV4-1 and TRBJ2-1, with D possibly matching TRBD2 (5 bases). V gave up 0 bases and J gave up 4 bases, with 10 bases separating them. This CDR3 is built from 15 residues. Germline CDR1 reads MGHRA; CDR2 reads YSYEKL. The CDR3 nucleotides read TGCGCCAGCAGCCAAGATGTCGGGAATTACAATGAGCAGTTCTTC. Amino acid sequence: CASSQDVGNYNEQFF.

The rearrangement joins TRBV4-1 to TRBJ1-6, with 7 bases fitting TRBD1. This CDR3 has 18 amino acids. Germline CDR1 and CDR2: MGHRA and YSYEKL. V lost 0 bases and J lost 8; bases outside the gene matches: 13. As DNA, the CDR3 is TGCGCCAGCAGCCAAGATTTCTCCCAGGGGGGCGAAGATTCACCCCTCCACTTT. Protein: CASSQDFSQGGEDSPLHF.

The chain employs TRBV5-1 and TRBJ2-3, with D unresolved. Per the germline V gene, CDR1 is SGHRS and CDR2 is YFSETQ. V dropped 0 bases and J dropped 6 bases, with 14 bases sitting between them. The CDR3 runs 15 residues. In DNA form, the CDR3 reads TGCGCCAGCAGCTTGGGGGCCACTACGAAGGATACGCAGTATTTT. Residues: CASSLGATTKDTQYF.

This chain links TRBV7-9 with TRBJ2-2, with D perhaps TRBD2 (6 bases). Trimming removed 6 bases from V and 2 bases from J, with 10 bases in between. Germline lookup yields CDR1 SEHNR and CDR2 FQNEAQ (reference sequence). The CDR3 is made up of 14 amino acids. The CDR3 DNA follows: TGTGCCAGCAGTTTGGACTACAACACCGGGGAGCTGTTTTTT. Translating gives CASSLDYNTGELFF.

The chain joins TRBV28 to TRBJ1-1; possible D gene TRBD1, 6 bases. From germline, CDR1 is MDHEN and CDR2 SYDVKM. V shed 6 bases and J shed 0 bases, with 20 bases lying between them. The CDR3 contains 17 residues. The CDR3 region has the DNA TGTGCCAGCAGATCCAGGGGAGGGGACCGTATGAACACTGAAGCTTTCTTT. Translation gives CASRSRGGDRMNTEAFF. The full variable domain, in which reference TRBV28 and TRBJ1-1 provide the parts outside the CDR3, is DVKVTQSSRYLVKRTGEKVFLECVQDMDHENMFWYRQDPGLGLRLIYFSYDVKMKEKGDIPEGYSVSREKKERFSLILESASTNQTSMYLCASRSRGGDRMNTEAFFGQGTRLTVV.

The CDR3 protein is CASSFRNGTYRTQYF. DNA of the CDR3: TGTGCCAGCAGCTTCCGGAACGGAACATATCGTACGCAGTATTTT. The chain employs TRBV7-6 and TRBJ2-3; D is unclear. The CDR3 totals 15 residues. The V end lost 3 bases, the J end lost 8 bases, and 18 bases lay between the germline ends. Germline CDR1 SGHVS, CDR2 FNYEAQ. The full variable domain, its missing parts supplied by reference TRBV7-6 and TRBJ2-3, is GAGVSQSPRYKVTKRGQDVALRCDPISGHVSLYWYRQALGQGPEFLTYFNYEAQQDKSGLPNDRFSAERPEGSISTLTIQRTEQRDSAMYRCASSFRNGTYRTQYFGPGTRLTVL.

The V call is TRBV27, the J call TRBJ2-7, with TRBD2 matching over 8 bases. This CDR3 spans 15 amino acids. J was trimmed by 0 bases and V by 6 bases; bases with no gene match: 7. Germline V gene lookup returns CDR1 MNHEY and CDR2 SMNVEV (reference sequence). DNA of the CDR3: TGTGCCAGCAGGTTTAGCGGGGCTCCCTCCTACGAGCAGTACTTC. This gives the protein CASRFSGAPSYEQYF.

V is TRBV6-5 and J is TRBJ1-5; D ambiguous. Germline CDR1 is MNHEY and CDR2 is SVGAGI. This CDR3 comprises 13 residues. V was clipped by 0 bases and J by 6 bases, with 6 bases between them. The chain's CDR3 is CASSYSSGQPQHF. Written as DNA, the CDR3 is TGTGCCAGCAGTTACTCGTCAGGTCAGCCCCAGCATTTT.

V and J are TRBV29-1 and TRBJ2-2, with D maybe TRBD2 (5 bases). The ends were cut back, 4 bases at V and 3 bases at J, with 9 bases in the middle. Germline CDR1 reads SQVTM; CDR2 reads ANQGSEA. The CDR3 spans 13 residues. The DNA of the CDR3 is TGCAGCGTTGTGATGCGGGACACCGGGGAGCTGTTTTTT. This sequence encodes CSVVMRDTGELFF.

This clone was observed once. The chain combines TRBV6-1 with TRBJ1-2; no reliable D call. Germline values: CDR1 MNHNS, CDR2 SASEGT. Trimming cost V 2 bases and J 5 bases, with 3 bases left between them. The CDR3 totals 11 residues. The CDR3 DNA reads TGTGCCAGCAGTGAACTTTATGGCTACACCTTC. This gives the protein CASSELYGYTF.

This chain uses TRBV2 with TRBJ2-7; 10 bases map to TRBD1. In germline, CDR1 is SNHLY, CDR2 FYNNEI. The CDR3 length is 14 residues. The V gene end was trimmed by 8 bases and the J gene end by 4 bases; junction bases not matched to a gene: 8. The CDR3 DNA sequence: TGTGCCAGCGAGTCCGGGACAGGGGAATACGAGCAGTACTTC. Its translation: CASESGTGEYEQYF.

V gene TRBV7-6 combines with J gene TRBJ1-4; D unclear. The germline V and J ends were trimmed by 1 base and 15 bases, with 15 bases remaining between them. The CDR3 totals 13 residues. CDR1 and CDR2 from the germline V gene are SGHVS and FNYEAQ. CDR3 loop: CASSLVPGRFLFF. Written as DNA, the CDR3 is TGTGCCAGCAGCTTAGTTCCGGGCAGGTTTTTGTTTTTT.

CDR3 sequence: CASSYEFGSSTGELFF. The CDR3 bases are TGTGCCAGCAGTTATGAGTTCGGGAGTTCCACCGGGGAGCTGTTTTTT. The chain links TRBV6-5 to TRBJ2-2, with D tentatively TRBD2 (6 bases). This CDR3 region has 16 residues. Looked up from germline, CDR1 is MNHEY and CDR2 is SVGAGI. The V end lost 3 bases, the J end lost 4 bases, and 15 bases lay between the germline ends.

The chain combines TRBV5-1 with TRBJ2-7; the match to TRBD1 covers 9 bases. Trimming at V came to 4 bases and at J to 6 bases, leaving 8 bases not matched to a gene. Germline lookup yields CDR1 SGHRS and CDR2 YFSETQ. The CDR3 covers 14 residues. The CDR3 coding sequence is TGCGCCAGCAGCACAGACGACAGGGGGGCCGAGCAGTACTTC. Residues: CASSTDDRGAEQYF.

V and J are TRBV7-9 and TRBJ2-7; D remains unclear. With 5 bases removed from V and 0 bases from J, the gap between germline ends came to 14 bases. This CDR3 is 15 amino acids long. Looked up from germline, CDR1 is SEHNR and CDR2 is FQNEAQ (reference sequence). In DNA, the CDR3 is TGTGCCAGCAGCCAAGACGGCGGAAGCTCCTACGAGCAGTACTTC. It codes for CASSQDGGSSYEQYF.

The chain is built from TRBV19 and TRBJ1-5, with a tentative D call TRBD1 (5 bases). CDR3 length: 17 residues. V was shortened by 5 bases and J by 0 bases, with 17 bases between the two germline ends. Germline CDR1 and CDR2: LNHDA and SQIVND (reference sequence). CDR3 bases: TGTGCCAGTAGTGTATTCCGGGACCTTTATAGCAATCAGCCCCAGCATTTT. Translating it yields CASSVFRDLYSNQPQHF.

Regarding this clone: This CDR3 is also generated by other DNA sequences in the sample. The chain employs TRBV27 and TRBJ1-1; a possible D gene is TRBD1 (5 bases). This CDR3 spans 14 amino acids. V gave up 3 bases and J gave up 1 base, with 9 bases separating them. Germline assignment: CDR1 MNHEY and CDR2 SMNVEV (reference sequence). The CDR3 spells CASSLRGANTEAFF. CDR3 nucleotide sequence: TGTGCCAGCAGTTTGCGAGGGGCGAACACTGAAGCTTTCTTT.

The V gene is TRBV7-9, the J gene TRBJ2-1; a possible D gene is TRBD2 (6 bases). The CDR3 sequence is 14 residues long. Trimming left V 4 bases short and J 10 bases short, with 17 bases between. The germline CDR1 and CDR2 sequences are SEHNR and FQNEAQ (reference sequence). The CDR3 is CASSSGGTSREQFF. CDR3 nucleotide sequence: TGTGCCAGCAGCTCAGGCGGGACGAGTCGGGAGCAGTTCTTC.

V is TRBV7-3 and J is TRBJ2-1; 10 nucleotides align to TRBD2. Trimming removed 5 bases from V and 5 bases from J; junction bases left unmatched: 6. The CDR3 loop spans 15 amino acids. From germline, CDR1 is SGHTA and CDR2 FQGTGA. CDR3 loop: CASSPGLAVDNEQFF. The DNA of the CDR3 is TGTGCCAGCAGCCCCGGACTAGCGGTCGACAATGAGCAGTTCTTC.

This rearrangement joins TRBV27 to TRBJ1-4; 9 bases are shared with TRBD1. The CDR3 is 17 residues long. Germline V gene lookup returns CDR1 MNHEY and CDR2 SMNVEV (reference sequence). The trim removed 5 bases at V and 2 bases at J, leaving 9 bases unmatched. CDR3 amino acids: CASSPRPGTGTNEKLFF. CDR3 coding DNA: TGTGCCAGCAGTCCTCGTCCCGGGACAGGGACTAATGAAAAACTGTTTTTT.

This sequence joins TRBV2 and TRBJ2-7; 9 bases map to TRBD1. The CDR3 sequence is 15 residues long. The germline CDR1 and CDR2 sequences are SNHLY and FYNNEI. V shed 2 bases, J shed 4 bases, and the junction held 6 bases outside the gene matches. CDR3 sequence (DNA): TGTGCCAGCAGTGAAACAAACAGGGGGCATTACGAGCAGTACTTC. Its translation: CASSETNRGHYEQYF.

The CDR3 DNA reads TGTGCCAGCAGTCTAGCCTATAATTCACCCCTCCACTTT. Its protein product is CASSLAYNSPLHF. The chain carries TRBV28 and TRBJ1-6, with unresolved D. CDR1 and CDR2 from the germline V gene are MDHEN and SYDVKM. This CDR3 region has 13 residues. V was shortened by 5 bases and J by 2 bases, with 4 bases between the two germline ends. Filled out from reference TRBV28 and TRBJ1-6, the complete variable domain reads DVKVTQSSRYLVKRTGEKVFLECVQDMDHENMFWYRQDPGLGLRLIYFSYDVKMKEKGDIPEGYSVSREKKERFSLILESASTNQTSMYLCASSLAYNSPLHFGNGTRLTVT.

Regarding this clone: The same CDR3 is also encoded by other DNA sequences in this sample. The V and J genes are TRBV7-8 and TRBJ1-2; D gene unclear. This CDR3 is 12 amino acids long. Germline V lookup: CDR1 SGHVS, CDR2 FQNEAQ. The V end lost 1 base, the J end lost 4 bases, and 4 bases lay between the germline ends. CDR3: CASSLGGYGYTF. Written as DNA, the CDR3 is TGTGCCAGCAGCTTAGGCGGCTATGGCTACACCTTC.

This clone was observed a single time. V is TRBV2 and J is TRBJ1-1, with TRBD1 as a possible D gene (5 bases). V lost 6 bases, J lost 1 base, and 15 bases lay in between. Germline V gene lookup returns CDR1 SNHLY and CDR2 FYNNEI. CDR3 size: 15 residues. The CDR3 region has the DNA TGTGCCAGCAGGGGAAGGGGAGTCTCGAACACTGAAGCTTTCTTT. Translated: CASRGRGVSNTEAFF.

The gene calls are TRBV19 and TRBJ1-5; weak D call: TRBD1 (6 bases). This CDR3 is 14 amino acids long. Trimming took off 4 bases at V and 4 bases at J, with 11 bases between the two ends. CDR1 is LNHDA, CDR2 SQIVND, per germline (reference sequence). The CDR3 DNA follows: TGTGCCAGTAGTAGCCGGGACATAAATCAGCCCCAGCATTTT. It is translated as CASSSRDINQPQHF.